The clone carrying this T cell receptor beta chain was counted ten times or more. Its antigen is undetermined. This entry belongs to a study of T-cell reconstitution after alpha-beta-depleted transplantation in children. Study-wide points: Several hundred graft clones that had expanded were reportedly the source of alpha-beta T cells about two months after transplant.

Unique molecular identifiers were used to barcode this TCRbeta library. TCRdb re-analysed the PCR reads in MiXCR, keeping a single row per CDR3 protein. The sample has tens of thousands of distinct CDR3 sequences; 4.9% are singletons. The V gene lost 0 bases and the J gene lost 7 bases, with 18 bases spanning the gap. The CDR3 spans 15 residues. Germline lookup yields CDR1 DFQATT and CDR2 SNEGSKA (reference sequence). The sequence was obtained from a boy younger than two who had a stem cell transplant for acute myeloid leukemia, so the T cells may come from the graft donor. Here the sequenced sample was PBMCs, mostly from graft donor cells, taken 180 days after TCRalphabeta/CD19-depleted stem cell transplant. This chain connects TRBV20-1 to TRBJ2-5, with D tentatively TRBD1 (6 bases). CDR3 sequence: CSARDPTGQERTQYF. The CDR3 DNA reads TGCAGTGCTAGAGACCCGACAGGTCAAGAGAGGACCCAGTACTTC.